This T cell receptor (beta chain) was recovered during a study of CD8+ T cells in alopecia areata. Study observations and caveats: Lesional scalp displayed greater clonality than normal scalp, most notably in alopecia totalis/universalis.

For this clone: As yet, its antigen is unknown.

Between the trimmed V and J ends, which lost 3 bases and 3 bases, there was a span of 12 bases. The CDR3 has 14 amino acids. Germline V gene data show CDR1 as LGHNA and CDR2 as YSLEER. In alopecia areata patients, both lesional scalp punch biopsies and peripheral blood were collected. The sorting of PBMCs gave CD4+ and CD8+ T cells. RNA was isolated and reverse transcribed to cDNA, the sequencing template. TCRdb keeps only in-frame clones here, not all; method: immunoSEQ multiplex PCR. The sample lists under 65,000 clones; 44% were seen once. The genes are TRBV4-3 and TRBJ2-7, with D tentatively TRBD2 (6 bases). The sample taken for sequencing was NKG2D-low CD8+ T cells sorted from blood. This TCR was sampled from a human donor with alopecia areata. CDR3 residues: CASSHGVEGYEQYF. In DNA, the CDR3 is TGCGCCAGCAGCCACGGAGTGGAGGGCTACGAGCAGTACTTC.